These 20 T cell receptor beta chains originate from one sample sequenced in a study of technical replicates of blood from four donors. Using immunoSEQ multiplex PCR, the repertoire was profiled, and TCRdb retains in-frame clones only, with some absent. Here the sample spans tens of thousands of clones, roughly 86% being singletons. The specimen was PBMCs. The receptors shown here come from a human donor in good health. Some clones in this sample may be carry-over from other donors' samples.

The rearrangement uses TRBV6-6 and TRBJ2-3, with unresolved D. Germline V gives CDR1 MNHNY, CDR2 SVGAGI (reference sequence). Trimming took 4 bases from V and 11 from J, leaving 10 bases between them. The CDR3 extends over 11 amino acids. The CDR3 region has the DNA TGTGCCAGCAGTTTACTCGTTCGGCAGTATTTT. Residues: CASSLLVRQYF.

The J gene is TRBJ1-2, the V gene TRBV9; 10 bases line up with TRBD1. Germline-derived CDR1 and CDR2 are SGDLS and YYNGEE. The CDR3 sequence is 16 residues long. V was pared by 0 bases and J by 1 base, with 3 bases of the junction left unmatched. CDR3 nucleotides: TGTGCCAGCAGCGTAGGGACAGGGGGGGATAACTATGGCTACACCTTC. Protein: CASSVGTGGDNYGYTF.

V is TRBV5-4 and J is TRBJ2-1; 10 bases are a match to TRBD1. V shed 9 bases and J 4 bases; nucleotides not matched to a gene: 7. There are 14 residues in the CDR3. Germline assignment: CDR1 SGHNT and CDR2 YYREEE (reference sequence). CDR3 region: CATLPGQGYNEQFF. The DNA for the CDR3 is TGTGCCACCCTGCCGGGACAGGGGTACAATGAGCAGTTCTTC.

This sequence joins TRBV7-3 and TRBJ2-2, with D possibly TRBD1 on 8 matching bases. Germline assignment: CDR1 SGHTA and CDR2 FQGTGA. The V end was cut by 5 bases, the J end by 6 bases, with 13 bases between. This CDR3 is 14 amino acids long. The chain's CDR3 is CASSGGDRPGELFF. The CDR3 bases are TGTGCCAGCAGCGGGGGGGACAGGCCCGGGGAGCTGTTTTTT.

The chain's CDR3 is CASSSQLAGAGEQYF. The CDR3 nucleotides are TGCGCCAGCAGCTCTCAACTAGCGGGAGCTGGCGAGCAGTACTTC. V and J are TRBV5-1 and TRBJ2-7, with 11 bases fitting TRBD2. The junction had 8 bases not matched to a gene; V was cut back by 3 bases and J by 6 bases. Per germline, CDR1 SGHRS and CDR2 YFSETQ. The CDR3 covers 15 residues.

This chain joins TRBV7-8 and TRBJ1-6, with unresolved D. CDR1 and CDR2 from the germline V gene are SGHVS and FQNEAQ. The CDR3 consists of 12 residues. Between the trimmed V and J ends, which lost 5 bases and 13 bases, there was a span of 12 bases. The CDR3 protein is CASSVTQYPLHF. CDR3 in DNA: TGTGCCAGCAGCGTAACACAGTATCCCCTCCACTTT.

J is TRBJ2-3 and V is TRBV5-1, with a weak D call TRBD2 (8 bases). Trimming cost V 2 bases and J 4 bases, with 20 bases left between them. The germline CDR1 and CDR2 sequences are SGHRS and YFSETQ. The CDR3 covers 17 residues. CDR3 residues: CASSFQRGREVSDTQYF. For the CDR3, the DNA is TGCGCCAGCAGCTTCCAAAGGGGGCGGGAGGTTTCAGATACGCAGTATTTT. Using reference TRBV5-1 and TRBJ2-3 for the parts outside the CDR3, the full variable domain is KAGVTQTPRYLIKTRGQQVTLSCSPISGHRSVSWYQQTPGQGLQFLFEYFSETQRNKGNFPGRFSGRQFSNSRSEMNVSTLELGDSALYLCASSFQRGREVSDTQYFGPGTRLTVL.

The chain combines TRBV21-1 with TRBJ1-4; the table's D gene call, TRBD1, was not cross checked with the DNA. TRBV21-1 is termed a pseudogene. The CDR3 sequence is 16 residues long. As DNA, the CDR3 is TGTGCCAGCAGCAAAGGAGTTGGGGCCACGGATGAAAAACTGTTTTTT. The encoded protein is CASSKGVGATDEKLFF.

CDR3 DNA sequence: TGTGCCAGCAGCTTAGGAGGGAGAAACGGCAATCAGCCCCAGCATTTT. This gives the protein CASSLGGRNGNQPQHF. The gene calls are TRBV7-8 and TRBJ1-5, with D hard to call. CDR3 length: 16 amino acids. The germline V gene encodes CDR1 SGHVS and CDR2 FQNEAQ. V was trimmed by 1 base and J by 2 bases, leaving 12 bases between them.

The rearrangement uses TRBV6-5 and TRBJ1-4; D is undetermined. Per germline, CDR1 MNHEY and CDR2 SVGAGI. Trimming left V 1 base short and J 7 bases short, with 13 bases between. The CDR3 runs 15 residues. CDR3 sequence (DNA): TGTGCCAGCAGTTACTTGGGCCAGGAGGGTGAAAAACTGTTTTTT. Translated: CASSYLGQEGEKLFF.

A few counts support this clone. V and J are TRBV4-2 and TRBJ1-3; no definite D call. V lost 1 base to trimming and J lost 3 bases, with 7 bases between them. This CDR3 comprises 14 residues. CDR1 LGHNA and CDR2 YNFKEQ come from the germline V gene. The CDR3 loop is CASSQVADGNTIYF. The CDR3 region has the DNA TGTGCCAGCAGCCAAGTGGCGGATGGAAACACCATATATTTT.

The rearrangement links TRBV7-2 to TRBJ2-7; D unclear. The CDR3 length is 14 residues. Germline CDR1 is SGHTA and CDR2 is FQGNSA. Trimming removed 5 bases from V and 1 base from J, with 12 bases in between. The CDR3 region is CASSEYQRSYEQYF. The CDR3 DNA is TGTGCCAGCAGCGAATATCAGCGATCCTACGAGCAGTACTTC.

This chain joins TRBV4-1 and TRBJ1-2; weak D call: TRBD1 (6 bases). CDR1 and CDR2 (germline): MGHRA, YSYEKL. The CDR3 is 13 residues long. V was clipped by 4 bases and J by 6 bases, with 12 bases between them. The CDR3 DNA sequence: TGCGCCAGCAGCCGGGACACCGTCGATGGCTACACCTTC. It codes for CASSRDTVDGYTF.

This chain joins TRBV27 and TRBJ1-2; weak D call: TRBD1 (5 bases). Trimming pared 0 bases from V and 5 bases from J, leaving 13 bases between. This CDR3 is built from 15 residues. Germline CDR1 reads MNHEY; CDR2 reads SMNVEV (reference sequence). This CDR3 reads CASSLSGRVGYGYTF. The CDR3 bases are TGTGCCAGCAGTTTATCCGGCAGGGTGGGGTATGGCTACACCTTC.

V usage is TRBV4-1 and J usage is TRBJ2-7; 8 positions match TRBD2. Germline CDR1 and CDR2: MGHRA and YSYEKL. This CDR3 has 16 residues. With 0 bases clipped from V and 2 bases from J, the junction kept 6 bases outside the gene matches. This CDR3 is CASSQESTGGAYEQYF. The CDR3 region has the DNA TGCGCCAGCAGCCAAGAATCGACGGGGGGGGCCTACGAGCAGTACTTC.

The genes are TRBV5-1 and TRBJ2-7; 11 bases match TRBD2. The CDR3 covers 17 residues. Trimming at V came to 2 bases and at J to 1 base, leaving 8 bases not matched to a gene. From germline, CDR1 is SGHRS and CDR2 YFSETQ. DNA of the CDR3: TGCGCCAGCAGCTTCAATAGCGGGAGGGCCGGTTCCTACGAGCAGTACTTC. Its protein product is CASSFNSGRAGSYEQYF.

The rearrangement joins TRBV6-5 to TRBJ2-5, with 11 positions matching TRBD2. Trimming removed 7 bases from V and 9 bases from J; junction bases left unmatched: 4. Germline V gene lookup returns CDR1 MNHEY and CDR2 SVGAGI. The CDR3 runs 12 residues. The CDR3 DNA sequence: TGTGCCAGCAAGCGTAGCGGGGGGGCCCAGTACTTC. Its translation is CASKRSGGAQYF.

This chain joins TRBV27 and TRBJ2-1, with D possibly being TRBD2 (5 bases). V gave up 8 bases and J gave up 0 bases, with 11 bases separating them. CDR3 length: 14 residues. Per the germline V gene, CDR1 is MNHEY and CDR2 is SMNVEV (reference sequence). In DNA, the CDR3 is TGTGCCAGCGTGGACTTACTCTCCTACAATGAGCAGTTCTTC. Its translation: CASVDLLSYNEQFF.

The CDR3 coding sequence is TGCAGCGCGTCAAGAGGGGGCTCCACTGAAGCTTTCTTT. Translated: CSASRGGSTEAFF. The rearrangement links TRBV29-1 to TRBJ1-1, with TRBD1 identical over 7 bases. This CDR3 has 13 residues. V lost 7 bases to trimming and J lost 4 bases; unmatched junction nucleotides: 9. Germline V lookup: CDR1 SQVTM, CDR2 ANQGSEA.

V usage is TRBV11-1 and J usage is TRBJ2-7, with 10 nucleotides matching TRBD1. J lost 3 bases, V lost 1 base, and 0 bases had no gene match. The CDR3 has 14 residues. Germline lookup yields CDR1 SGHAT and CDR2 FQDESV (reference sequence). CDR3 loop: CASSLGTGGYEQYF. The DNA of the CDR3 is TGTGCCAGCAGCTTAGGGACAGGGGGCTACGAGCAGTACTTC.